This T cell receptor (beta chain) was captured in a study of cytomegalovirus exposure and HLA in healthy donors. General study results and limits: A classifier reportedly called cytomegalovirus status with high sensitivity and specificity. The study recorded some 160 TCR beta chains that were cytomegalovirus-associated.

The length of the CDR3 is 16 residues. The germline V gene encodes CDR1 SGHNT and CDR2 YYREEE (reference sequence). After removal of 2 bases from V and 2 bases from J, the junction contained 4 bases not matched to a gene. Comments on this clone: The antigen is unknown.

The PCR employed 60 Vbeta primers together with 13 Jbeta primers. Clones were sequenced by immunoSEQ multiplex PCR, and TCRdb holds only the in-frame ones, with some missing. This repertoire shows about 140,000 clones, approximately 80% found once; its top ten account for 2.5% to 3.5%. The source material was PBMCs. This sequence originates from a male donor in good health and CMV-seronegative. The chain links TRBV5-4 to TRBJ2-5, with 12 bases aligning to TRBD2. CDR3: CASSLILAGGQETQYF. Written as DNA, the CDR3 is TGTGCCAGCAGCTTAATACTAGCGGGGGGACAAGAGACCCAGTACTTC.